The T cell receptor beta chain under discussion was sequenced for a study of tumor-infiltrating lymphocytes in primary liver carcinoma. CDR3 length: 14 residues. Germline V gives CDR1 SGHNT, CDR2 YENEEA. Blood RNA was derived from unsorted whole blood, and germline DNA was extracted too. Starting material of roughly 0.45 ug total RNA yielded TCR beta cDNA via a constant-region primer. Construction of TCR beta libraries relied on three successive nested multiplex PCR rounds employing slightly modified ARM-PCR. Investigators reported that the first two PCR rounds, at around 10 cycles each, used TRBV1-TRBV30 forward primers with a C-beta reverse primer. TCRdb used MiXCR to reprocess the multiplex PCR reads, holding one entry per CDR3 protein. Altogether around 210,000 distinct CDR3 sequences are present, less than 70% being singletons, with the ten largest covering 5.5% to 9%.

The V call is TRBV11-3, the J call TRBJ2-3; 7 bases are shared with TRBD2. The sequence came from a woman aged 60 to 75 with primary liver carcinoma and hepatitis B virus infection. The sequencing sample was made of peripheral blood. CDR3 residues: CTGSRSGSTDTQYF. CDR3 in DNA: TGTACCGGCAGCCGTAGCGGGAGCACAGATACGCAGTATTTT.